The entry that follows covers one T cell receptor (beta chain) sequence. The antigen is undetermined. This record belongs to a study of T cell responses to AZD1222 COVID-19 vaccine. Overall study results and limits: White British ancestry dominated among donors, who included more females, and clonal diversity was possibly underestimated. All repertoire sampling was performed exclusively after the peak T cell response. Along spike, vaccine-associated CD4 TCRs were found throughout, with dominance at 160-218 and 743-854. Unmutated variant regions reportedly attract nearly half of all spike-specific TCRs.

TCRdb's table, derived via immunoSEQ multiplex PCR, lists solely in-frame clones and lacks some. Among over 120,000 clones listed, 88% were seen once. CDR1 and CDR2 from the germline V gene are SGHNT and YENEEA. The length of the CDR3 is 14 residues. The ends were cut back, 5 bases at V and 0 bases at J, with 10 bases in the middle. The specimen was peripheral blood, collected 28 days after the second dose of the MenACWY control vaccine. The receptor was isolated from an adult who received the MenACWY meningococcal vaccine as a control. The rearrangement joins TRBV11-3 to TRBJ1-1; D is possibly TRBD1 (6 bases). The CDR3 reads CASSEDSLNTEAFF. The CDR3 DNA reads TGTGCCAGCAGCGAGGACAGCCTGAACACTGAAGCTTTCTTT. The entire variable domain, with the rest obtained from reference TRBV11-3 and TRBJ1-1, is as follows: EAGVVQSPRYKIIEKKQPVAFWCNPISGHNTLYWYLQNLGQGPELLIRYENEEAVDDSQLPKDRFSAERLKGVDSTLKIQPAELGDSAVYLCASSEDSLNTEAFFGQGTRLTVV.